These T cell receptor beta chains were read from a single sample in a study of T cell responses to AZD1222 COVID-19 vaccine. Here immunoSEQ multiplex PCR was the method, and the copy in TCRdb shows in-frame clones only, minus some. The sample consists of 120,000 or so clones, about 87% of them appearing once. The sample was peripheral blood, taken 28 days after the second AZD1222 dose. The receptors shown here come from an adult who received the AZD1222 COVID-19 vaccine. The CDR3 runs from the conserved cysteine through the conserved F or W. The order of the fields is V gene, J gene, D gene, clone size, CDR3 protein, CDR3 DNA. D genes are given only for firm matches. Not all rows give a size; the values are once, few, many and, for expanded clones, a class.

>TRBV9|TRBJ1-5|-|few
CASSTDPNQPQHF
TGTGCCAGCTCAACGGACCCGAATCAGCCCCAGCATTTT
>TRBV19|TRBJ1-5|-|-
CASSITVNQPQHF
TGTGCCAGTAGTATTACCGTAAATCAGCCCCAGCATTTT
>TRBV7-9|TRBJ2-7|-|-
CASSQAPSAYEQYF
TGTGCCAGCAGCCAAGCCCCCAGCGCCTACGAGCAGTACTTC
>TRBV5-5|TRBJ2-7|TRBD2|-
CASSPSGTLTYEQYF
TGTGCCAGCAGCCCGAGCGGGACTCTAACCTACGAGCAGTACTTC
>TRBV7-8|TRBJ1-1|-|-
CASTQDSGSTEAFF
TGTGCCAGCACCCAGGACAGTGGGAGCACTGAAGCTTTCTTT
>TRBV2|TRBJ1-2|TRBD1|-
CASSEMAGGQSLYGYTF
TGTGCCAGCAGTGAAATGGCAGGGGGCCAAAGCCTCTATGGCTACACCTTC
>TRBV10-1|TRBJ2-2|TRBD1|-
CASSRSSGQGKSGELFF
TGCGCCAGCAGCCGAAGCTCAGGACAGGGGAAGTCCGGGGAGCTGTTTTTT
>TRBV5-4|TRBJ2-7|TRBD2|-
CASSGEGNEQYF
TGTGCCAGCAGTGGGGAGGGAAACGAGCAGTACTTC
>TRBV5-1|TRBJ1-5|TRBD1|-
CASSPGQGDQPQHF
TGCGCCAGCAGCCCCGGACAGGGGGATCAGCCCCAGCATTTT
>TRBV1|TRBJ2-3|-|-
CTSSQGLSGLAVDTQYF
TGCACCAGCAGCCAAGGGTTGTCGGGACTAGCAGTAGATACGCAGTATTTT
>TRBV5-6|TRBJ1-1|-|few
CASTRIGLDTEAFF
TGTGCCAGCACGAGAATTGGGTTGGACACTGAAGCTTTCTTT
>TRBV6-4|TRBJ2-3|TRBD2|-
CASSVGAGGTDTQYF
TGTGCCAGCAGTGTAGGTGCGGGGGGCACAGATACGCAGTATTTT
>TRBV5-1|TRBJ2-2|-|-
CASSLAPENTGELFF
TGCGCCAGCAGCTTGGCCCCAGAGAACACCGGGGAGCTGTTTTTT
>TRBV29-1|TRBJ1-2|-|-
CSVEVRPGYGYTF
TGCAGCGTTGAAGTCAGACCCGGGTATGGCTACACCTTC
>TRBV5-1|TRBJ1-1|-|-
CASSWRSGRTEAFF
TGCGCCAGCAGCTGGCGATCAGGGCGGACTGAAGCTTTCTTT
>TRBV5-1|TRBJ1-2|-|-
CASSWEGRGGGYTF
TGCGCCAGCAGCTGGGAAGGGAGGGGTGGAGGCTACACCTTC